Listed below are T cell receptor beta chains from one sample, sequenced in a study of vaccination effects on CD4 cells after COVID-19. This table comes from immunoSEQ multiplex PCR, and its TCRdb copy is limited to in-frame clones, with some not included. The repertoire holds 67,000 or so clones, with over 70% as singletons. The antigens for these receptors are not known. The sequencing used CD4+ T cells from PBMCs cultured with HCoV-229E spike peptides, collected after COVID-19 vaccination. Receptors originate from a human donor who received a COVID-19 vaccine. Each CDR3 is given with its conserved first and last residue. D genes are given only for firm matches. Where a row states a size, it is once, few, many or the class of an expanded clone; other rows omit it.

j_call d_call v_call clone_size cdr3_aa cdr3_nt
TRBJ1-2 - TRBV5-6 few CASSLASGAGGYTF TGTGCCAGCAGCTTGGCCTCGGGGGCTGGTGGCTACACCTTC
TRBJ2-1 - TRBV5-6 - CASSRGQGRYNEQFF TGTGCCAGCAGCCGGGGCCAGGGGCGGTACAATGAGCAGTTCTTC
TRBJ2-3 - TRBV12-5 - CASGLVYVTRRGNADTQYF TGTGCTAGTGGTTTGGTGTACGTAACCCGTAGGGGGAACGCAGATACGCAGTATTTT
TRBJ1-5 - TRBV4-2 - CASSQELDQPQHF TGTGCCAGCAGCCAAGAGCTGGATCAGCCCCAGCATTTT
TRBJ1-6 - TRBV5-5 - CASSLEREARSPLHF TGTGCCAGCAGCTTGGAAAGGGAGGCGCGATCACCCCTCCACTTT
TRBJ2-5 - TRBV10-3 - CAISLDPLGETQYF TGTGCCATCAGTTTAGACCCATTGGGAGAGACCCAGTACTTC
TRBJ2-6 TRBD1 TRBV5-1 - CASSLAGRGQSGANVLTF TGCGCCAGCAGCTTGGCAGGCAGGGGGCAGAGTGGGGCCAACGTCCTGACTTTC
TRBJ1-6 - TRBV7-2 - CASRGFSPLHF TGTGCCAGTCGGGGGTTTTCACCCCTCCACTTT
TRBJ1-3 - TRBV5-1 - CASSWGLSTGNTIYF TGCGCCAGCAGCTGGGGACTGTCCACTGGAAACACCATATATTTT
TRBJ2-6 - TRBV5-6 - CASSRSSGANVLTF TGTGCCAGCAGCCGCTCCTCTGGGGCCAACGTCCTGACTTTC
TRBJ1-3 - TRBV9 - CASRRAGAGNTIYF TGTGCCAGCAGGAGGGCAGGGGCTGGAAACACCATATATTTT
TRBJ2-5 - TRBV5-1 - CASSLGTVETQYF TGCGCCAGCAGCTTGGGGACAGTGGAGACCCAGTACTTC
TRBJ1-3 - TRBV12-3/TRBV12-4 - CASSDFSGNTIYF TGTGCCAGCAGCGACTTCTCTGGAAACACCATATATTTT
TRBJ1-2 - TRBV27 - CASSFSGDGGYTF TGTGCCAGCAGTTTTTCAGGGGATGGAGGCTACACCTTC
TRBJ1-1 - TRBV7-3 - CASSLQGRTEAFF TGTGCCAGCAGCTTACAGGGACGTACTGAAGCTTTCTTT
TRBJ2-1 - TRBV5-1 - CASSLVTAADNEQFF TGCGCCAGCAGCTTGGTAACGGCCGCCGACAATGAGCAGTTCTTC
TRBJ1-5 - TRBV4-1 few CASSPTGQINQPQHF TGCGCCAGCAGTCCTACTGGACAGATCAATCAGCCCCAGCATTTT
TRBJ1-4 TRBD1 TRBV12-5 - CASGAGQGYNEKLFF TGTGCTAGTGGTGCAGGACAGGGCTATAATGAAAAACTGTTTTTT
TRBJ1-5 - TRBV6-5 - CASSEVGVQPQHF TGTGCCAGCAGCGAGGTAGGGGTTCAGCCCCAGCATTTT
TRBJ2-1 - TRBV3-1/TRBV3-2 once CASSQGRPNEQFF TGTGCCAGCAGCCAGGGGCGACCAAATGAGCAGTTCTTC
TRBJ2-1 - TRBV5-6 - CASSTTLGSSEQFF TGTGCCAGCAGCACCACGTTGGGTTCAAGTGAGCAGTTCTTC
TRBJ1-4 - TRBV10-3 - CAARSGATNEKLFF TGTGCCGCCCGGTCTGGGGCAACTAATGAAAAACTGTTTTTT
TRBJ1-1 - TRBV10-2 once CASRGLNTEAFF TGCGCCAGCCGCGGCCTGAACACTGAAGCTTTCTTT
TRBJ2-3 - TRBV27 - CASSFRETGTLTDTQYF TGTGCCAGCAGTTTTCGGGAGACAGGGACTCTCACAGATACGCAGTATTTT
TRBJ1-2 - TRBV7-2 - CASSFTVDYGYTF TGTGCCAGCAGCTTCACAGTTGACTATGGCTACACCTTC
TRBJ1-5 - TRBV4-1 few CASSQESVNQPQHF TGCGCCAGCAGCCAAGAGTCGGTTAATCAGCCCCAGCATTTT
TRBJ2-3 TRBD2 TRBV28 once CASCSGSTDTQYF TGTGCCAGCTGTAGCGGGAGCACAGATACGCAGTATTTT
TRBJ2-1 TRBD2 TRBV5-6 - CASSLGRGDRYEQFF TGTGCCAGCAGCTTAGGGCGGGGGGATCGTTATGAGCAGTTCTTC
TRBJ1-3 TRBD1 TRBV7-9 - CASSQGTGDRNTIYF TGTGCCAGCAGCCAAGGGACAGGGGATCGGAACACCATATATTTT
TRBJ2-5 - TRBV18 - CASSIDDAQTQYF TGTGCCAGCTCGATAGACGACGCGCAGACCCAGTACTTC
TRBJ2-3 - TRBV4-3 - CASSPHNWGGTDTQYF TGCGCCAGCAGCCCCCACAACTGGGGGGGCACAGATACGCAGTATTTT
TRBJ1-1 - TRBV5-1 - CASSITATMNTEAFF TGCGCCAGCAGCATTACAGCGACCATGAACACTGAAGCTTTCTTT
TRBJ2-5 - TRBV2 - CASSEVRETQYF TGTGCCAGCAGTGAAGTCAGGGAGACCCAGTACTTC
TRBJ1-2 - TRBV24-1 - CATSDFRNNYGYTF TGTGCCACCAGTGATTTCCGGAATAACTATGGCTACACCTTC
TRBJ1-5 - TRBV30 - CAWSSGSNQPQHF TGTGCCTGGAGTTCAGGGAGCAATCAGCCCCAGCATTTT
TRBJ2-5 - TRBV2 - CASSTGQETQYF TGTGCCAGCAGTACAGGCCAAGAGACCCAGTACTTC
TRBJ1-2 - TRBV3-1/TRBV3-2 - CASSQRESGGYTF TGTGCCAGCAGCCAACGGGAATCGGGGGGCTACACCTTC
TRBJ2-3 - TRBV5-1 - CASSLGDSQHTQYF TGCGCCAGCAGCTTGGGGGACTCCCAGCATACGCAGTATTTT
TRBJ2-1 - TRBV14 once CASSQDLERGQQFF TGTGCCAGCAGCCAAGATCTTGAGAGGGGCCAGCAGTTCTTC
TRBJ1-2 - TRBV5-1 - CASSLLGGFYGYTF TGCGCCAGCAGCTTGTTAGGTGGTTTCTATGGCTACACCTTC
TRBJ1-3 - TRBV11-2 - CASRGRDLFSGNTIYF TGTGCCAGCAGGGGACGGGATCTCTTTTCTGGAAACACCATATATTTT